The 15 T cell receptor beta chains below come from one sample, sequenced in a study of cytomegalovirus exposure and HLA in healthy donors. 60 Vbeta and 13 Jbeta primers were used in PCR. The repertoire was sequenced with immunoSEQ multiplex PCR; TCRdb's copy has only in-frame clones and lacks some. The sample contains around 140,000 clones, approximately 82% of which appear only once. The sample consisted of PBMCs. Every receptor here comes from a man younger than 45 in good health and CMV-seropositive.

The rearrangement links TRBV5-1 to TRBJ1-2; unclear D gene. V was shortened by 4 bases and J by 3 bases, with 10 bases between the two germline ends. Germline CDR1 is SGHRS and CDR2 is YFSETQ. The CDR3 is 13 amino acids. This chain's CDR3 is CASSPRADYGYTF. For the CDR3, the DNA is TGCGCCAGCAGCCCGAGGGCCGACTATGGCTACACCTTC.

This chain connects TRBV10-3 to TRBJ1-1; 10 nucleotides line up with TRBD1. After removal of 3 bases from V and 5 bases from J, the junction contained 6 bases not matched to a gene. Germline values: CDR1 ENHRY, CDR2 SYGVKD. The CDR3 has 15 residues. CDR3 residues: CAISEQTGGLTEAFF. The CDR3 nucleotides are TGTGCCATCAGTGAACAGACAGGGGGCTTAACTGAAGCTTTCTTT.

The V call is TRBV7-9, the J call TRBJ1-1; D perhaps matches TRBD1 (6 bases). V dropped 3 bases and J dropped 3 bases, with 11 bases sitting between them. CDR1 is SEHNR, CDR2 FQNEAQ, per germline (reference sequence). This CDR3 has 14 amino acids. In nucleotides, the CDR3 is TGTGCCAGCAGCTTCACAGGGTTGGACACTGAAGCTTTCTTT. It yields the protein CASSFTGLDTEAFF.

The chain couples TRBV7-7 to TRBJ2-5; 9 nucleotides align to TRBD2. CDR3 length: 13 residues. The germline V gene has CDR1 SSHAT and CDR2 FNYEAQ (reference sequence). V lost 6 bases, J lost 4 bases, and 3 bases stayed unmatched. CDR3 DNA: TGTGCCAGCAGGCGGGAGGGTGTAGAGACCCAGTACTTC. Its protein product is CASRREGVETQYF.

V usage is TRBV4-1 and J usage is TRBJ2-1, with D possibly matching TRBD1 (6 bases). The germline V gene has CDR1 MGHRA and CDR2 YSYEKL. Trimming left V 2 bases short and J 0 bases short, with 8 bases between. The CDR3 is 15 amino acids. As DNA, the CDR3 is TGCGCCAGCAGCCAATCCAGGGGCTCCTACAATGAGCAGTTCTTC. The encoded protein is CASSQSRGSYNEQFF.

V is TRBV4-1 and J is TRBJ2-3; 13 bases are shared with TRBD2. The germline V gene has CDR1 MGHRA and CDR2 YSYEKL. The junction had 2 bases not matched to a gene; V was cut back by 0 bases and J by 2 bases. The CDR3 is 17 amino acids. The CDR3 loop is CASSQEGTSGVTDTQYF. The CDR3 DNA sequence: TGCGCCAGCAGCCAAGAGGGGACTAGCGGGGTCACAGATACGCAGTATTTT.

This rearrangement joins TRBV15 to TRBJ2-3, with 12 nucleotides matching TRBD2. The CDR3 loop spans 16 amino acids. The V gene end was trimmed by 3 bases and the J gene end by 5 bases; junction bases not matched to a gene: 6. Germline assignment: CDR1 LNHNV and CDR2 YYDKDF (reference sequence). CDR3 DNA sequence: TGTGCCACCAGCAGGGAGACTAGCGGGAGAGTAGATACGCAGTATTTT. It encodes CATSRETSGRVDTQYF.

The chain employs TRBV2 and TRBJ1-4; 12 positions match TRBD1. CDR3 size: 14 residues. The germline CDR1 and CDR2 sequences are SNHLY and FYNNEI. V lost 8 bases to trimming and J lost 8 bases; unmatched junction nucleotides: 6. DNA for the CDR3: TGTGCCAGCGGTTTAGGGACAGGGGGCGAAAAACTGTTTTTT. It codes for CASGLGTGGEKLFF.

The V and J genes are TRBV11-2 and TRBJ1-4; D not certain. CDR1 and CDR2 from the germline V gene are SGHAT and FQNNGV. The V gene lost 5 bases and the J gene lost 8 bases, with 15 bases spanning the gap. The CDR3 consists of 14 residues. CDR3 sequence (DNA): TGTGCCAGCAGCCCATGGGGAGGAGGGGAAAAACTGTTTTTT. This gives the protein CASSPWGGGEKLFF.

The chain employs TRBV6-1 and TRBJ2-2; D perhaps matches TRBD1 (5 bases). The V gene's germline CDR1 is MNHNS and CDR2 SASEGT. The CDR3 length is 14 residues. The V end lost 8 bases, the J end lost 1 base, and 11 bases lay between the germline ends. The DNA for the CDR3 is TGTGCCAGCTACCTAACAGGGAACACCGGGGAGCTGTTTTTT. It is translated as CASYLTGNTGELFF.

The chain joins TRBV6-4 to TRBJ2-5; TRBD1 agrees at 8 bases. This CDR3 comprises 16 residues. The germline V gene has CDR1 MRHNA and CDR2 SNTAGT. With 2 bases clipped from V and 1 base from J, the junction kept 6 bases outside the gene matches. CDR3 sequence: CASSDLSRGPQETQYF. The DNA of the CDR3 is TGTGCCAGCAGTGACCTGAGCAGGGGGCCCCAAGAGACCCAGTACTTC.

The V call is TRBV7-2, the J call TRBJ2-7; the match to TRBD2 covers 8 bases. The length of the CDR3 is 14 residues. Germline CDR1 SGHTA, CDR2 FQGNSA. With 5 bases clipped from V and 3 bases from J, the junction kept 6 bases outside the gene matches. The CDR3 DNA reads TGTGCCAGCAGCCCATATAGCGGGAACTACGAGCAGTACTTC. Translation gives CASSPYSGNYEQYF.

The rearrangement uses TRBV18 and TRBJ2-3, with D perhaps matching TRBD2 (6 bases). Germline lookup yields CDR1 KGHSH and CDR2 LQKENI. The CDR3 covers 15 residues. V shed 0 bases and J shed 2 bases, with 9 bases lying between them. The CDR3 DNA follows: TGTGCCAGCTCACCACCGGGACTGGACACAGATACGCAGTATTTT. As protein: CASSPPGLDTDTQYF.

Only a few counts were recorded for this clone. The rearrangement uses TRBV5-1 and TRBJ2-1, with a tentative D call TRBD2 (6 bases). The CDR3 sequence is 13 residues long. Trimming stripped 1 base from V and 9 bases from J, with 11 bases between. The germline V gene has CDR1 SGHRS and CDR2 YFSETQ. The CDR3 DNA reads TGCGCCAGCAGCTTGCGGGACTCGGTTGAGCAGTTCTTC. As protein: CASSLRDSVEQFF.

The chain uses TRBV9 and TRBJ1-2, with D possibly being TRBD1 (6 bases). The CDR3 consists of 14 residues. Trimming stripped 0 bases from V and 4 bases from J, with 10 bases between. Germline-derived CDR1 and CDR2 are SGDLS and YYNGEE. For the CDR3, the DNA is TGTGCCAGCAGCGTAGAGGGGGTCTTCTATGGCTACACCTTC. This codes for CASSVEGVFYGYTF.